The TCR beta chain described here comes from a study of post-analysis software for immune sequencing data. Across the study: Included among the disease courses, which were recorded for the cohort, were relapsing-remitting, secondary progressive and progressive-relapsing multiple sclerosis. Study results and caveats: Normalized Chao1 diversity was significantly lower in multiple sclerosis patients than in controls. In patients, TRBV5-6, TRBV5-1 and TRBV20-1 belonged to five or six TRBV segments found more frequently than in controls. Strong same-batch co-clustering of samples appeared with F measure clustering.

cDNA libraries of TCR beta carried unique molecular identifiers. A single record per CDR3 protein comes from TCRdb applying MiXCR to the PCR reads. The repertoire has about 770,000 distinct CDR3 sequences, around 46% of them found once; the top ten carry 4.9%. V was clipped by 0 bases and J by 11 bases; unmatched bases: 12. This CDR3 has 15 amino acids. Germline loops: CDR1 LGHDT, CDR2 YNNKEL (reference sequence). On this clonotype: No antigen is known for it.

This chain links TRBV3-1 with TRBJ2-5, with 7 bases that match TRBD1. This TCR was sampled from a girl between 5 and 17 years old with multiple sclerosis. Material: blood. The CDR3 region is CASSQEIGTVLGQYF. CDR3 sequence (DNA): TGTGCCAGCAGCCAAGAGATCGGGACAGTGCTAGGGCAGTACTTC.